The rows below give T cell receptor beta chains drawn from one sample of a study of cytomegalovirus exposure and HLA in healthy donors. Clones were sequenced by immunoSEQ multiplex PCR, and TCRdb holds only the in-frame ones, with some missing. The sample holds fewer than 70,000 clones, roughly 84% seen once. Sequenced: PBMCs. The receptors stem from a human donor in good health. CDR3s include the opening cysteine and the closing phenylalanine or tryptophan. Each record gives: clone size, V gene, J gene, D gene, CDR3 protein, CDR3 DNA. D genes are given only for firm matches. Size is omitted from some rows. Given values are once, few, many or a class for expanded clones.

abundance: few; v_gene: TRBV4-3; j_gene: TRBJ2-1; d_gene: -; CDR3aa: CASSQGASWEEDNEQFF; CDR3nt: TGCGCCAGCAGCCAAGGGGCTAGCTGGGAGGAGGACAATGAGCAGTTCTTC
abundance: -; v_gene: TRBV6-4; j_gene: TRBJ1-2; d_gene: TRBD1; CDR3aa: CASKKQGKGNYGYTF; CDR3nt: TGTGCCAGCAAAAAACAGGGGAAAGGTAACTATGGCTACACCTTC
abundance: -; v_gene: TRBV12-5; j_gene: TRBJ2-3; d_gene: TRBD2; CDR3aa: CASGSGTSGRTDTQYF; CDR3nt: TGTGCTAGTGGTTCCGGGACTAGCGGGAGGACAGATACGCAGTATTTT
abundance: -; v_gene: TRBV30; j_gene: TRBJ1-4; d_gene: -; CDR3aa: CAWRGSWGRGPNEKLFF; CDR3nt: TGTGCCTGGAGAGGATCCTGGGGTCGAGGGCCTAATGAAAAACTGTTTTTT
abundance: -; v_gene: TRBV7-6; j_gene: TRBJ1-3; d_gene: TRBD1; CDR3aa: CASVRTGGAGNTIYF; CDR3nt: TGTGCCAGCGTCAGGACAGGGGGCGCGGGAAACACCATATATTTT
abundance: -; v_gene: TRBV18; j_gene: TRBJ2-3; d_gene: TRBD1; CDR3aa: CASSPLPGTGVNTQYF; CDR3nt: TGTGCCAGCTCACCATTGCCCGGGACAGGGGTGAATACGCAGTATTTT
abundance: -; v_gene: TRBV11-3; j_gene: TRBJ2-1; d_gene: -; CDR3aa: CASSWRGGISYNEQFF; CDR3nt: TGTGCCAGCAGCTGGAGGGGGGGGATCTCCTACAATGAGCAGTTCTTC
abundance: -; v_gene: TRBV4-3; j_gene: TRBJ2-5; d_gene: TRBD1; CDR3aa: CASSQETGTGGSWETQYF; CDR3nt: TGCGCCAGCAGCCAAGAGACCGGGACAGGGGGTTCTTGGGAGACCCAGTACTTC
abundance: -; v_gene: TRBV11-3; j_gene: TRBJ1-1; d_gene: -; CDR3aa: CASSTTGGTEAFF; CDR3nt: TGTGCCAGCAGCACGACAGGCGGAACTGAAGCTTTCTTT
abundance: -; v_gene: TRBV6-1; j_gene: TRBJ2-1; d_gene: -; CDR3aa: CASSEVGEQFF; CDR3nt: TGTGCCAGCAGTGAAGTCGGTGAGCAGTTCTTC